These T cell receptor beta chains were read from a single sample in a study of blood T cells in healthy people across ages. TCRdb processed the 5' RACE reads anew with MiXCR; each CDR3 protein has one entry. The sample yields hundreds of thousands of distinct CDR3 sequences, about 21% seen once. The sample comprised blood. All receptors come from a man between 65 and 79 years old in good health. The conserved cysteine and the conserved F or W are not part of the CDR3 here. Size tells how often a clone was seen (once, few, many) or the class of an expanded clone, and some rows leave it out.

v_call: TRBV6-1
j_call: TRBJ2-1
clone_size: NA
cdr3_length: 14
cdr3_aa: ASSATSGRSYNEQF

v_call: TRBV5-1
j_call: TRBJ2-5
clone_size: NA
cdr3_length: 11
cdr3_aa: ASSIAGPETQY

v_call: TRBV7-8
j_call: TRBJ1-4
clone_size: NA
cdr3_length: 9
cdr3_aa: ASRGQEKLF

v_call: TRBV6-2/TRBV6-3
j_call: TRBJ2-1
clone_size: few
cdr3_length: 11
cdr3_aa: ASSYRATGTQF

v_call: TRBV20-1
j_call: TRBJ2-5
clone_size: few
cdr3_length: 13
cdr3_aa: SAREVGLGQETQY

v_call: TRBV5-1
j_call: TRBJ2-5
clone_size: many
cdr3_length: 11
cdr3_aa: ASSAVLRETQY

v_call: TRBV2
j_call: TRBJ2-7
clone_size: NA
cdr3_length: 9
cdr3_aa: ASTAGLEQY

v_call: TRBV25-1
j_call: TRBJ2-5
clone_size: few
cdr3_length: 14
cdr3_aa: ASSESPAGVEETQY

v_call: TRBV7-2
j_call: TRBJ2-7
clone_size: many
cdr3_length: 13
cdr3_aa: ASSLIGTGASEQY

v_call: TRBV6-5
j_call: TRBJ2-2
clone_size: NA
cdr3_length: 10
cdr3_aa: ASSYLFGELF

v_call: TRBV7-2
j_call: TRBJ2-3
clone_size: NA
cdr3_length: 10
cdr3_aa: ASSWWGATQY

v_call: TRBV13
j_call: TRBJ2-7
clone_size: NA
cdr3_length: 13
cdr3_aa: ASSSRGPYSYEQY

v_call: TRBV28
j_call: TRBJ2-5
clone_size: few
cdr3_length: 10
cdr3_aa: ASSSPPGTQY

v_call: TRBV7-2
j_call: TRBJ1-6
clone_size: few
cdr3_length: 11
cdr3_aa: ASTSVDRSPLH

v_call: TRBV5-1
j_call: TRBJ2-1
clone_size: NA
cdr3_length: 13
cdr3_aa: ASSLGGQVYNEQF

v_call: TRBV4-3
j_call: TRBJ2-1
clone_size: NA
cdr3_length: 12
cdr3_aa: ASSQDPKTGVRF

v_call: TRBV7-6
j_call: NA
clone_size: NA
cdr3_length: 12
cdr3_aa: ASSAAPRVGEQF

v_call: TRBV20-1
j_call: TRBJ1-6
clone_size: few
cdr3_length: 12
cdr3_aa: SALDPLDNSPLH

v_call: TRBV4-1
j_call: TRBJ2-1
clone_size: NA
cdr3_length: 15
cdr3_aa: ASSQVTGLSSYNEQF

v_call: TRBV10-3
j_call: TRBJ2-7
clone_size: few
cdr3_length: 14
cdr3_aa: AISESSPGAYHEQY

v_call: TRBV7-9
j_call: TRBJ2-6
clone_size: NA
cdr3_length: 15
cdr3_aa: ASSFGQGHSGANVLT

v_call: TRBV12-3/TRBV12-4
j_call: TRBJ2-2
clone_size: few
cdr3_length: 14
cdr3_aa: ASSLEGQGYTGELF

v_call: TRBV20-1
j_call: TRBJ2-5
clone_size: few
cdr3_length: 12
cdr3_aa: SARRGNARETQY

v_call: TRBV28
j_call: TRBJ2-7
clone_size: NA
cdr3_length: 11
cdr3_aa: ASSQQKLYEQY

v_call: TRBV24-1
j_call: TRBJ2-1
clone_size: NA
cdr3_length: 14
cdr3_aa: ATSDPEAGGRNEQF

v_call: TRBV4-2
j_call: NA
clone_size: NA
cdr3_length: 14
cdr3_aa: ASSNLAGGPANEQF

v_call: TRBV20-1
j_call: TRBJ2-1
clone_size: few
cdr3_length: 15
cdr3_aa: SASPGLAESSYNEQF

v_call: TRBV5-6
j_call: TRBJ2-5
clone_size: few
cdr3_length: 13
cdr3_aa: ASSLAGTVKETQY

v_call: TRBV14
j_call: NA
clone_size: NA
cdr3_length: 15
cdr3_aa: ASSRGPSGGLFYEQY

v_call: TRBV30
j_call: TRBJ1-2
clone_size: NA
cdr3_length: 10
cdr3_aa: AWSATGYGYT

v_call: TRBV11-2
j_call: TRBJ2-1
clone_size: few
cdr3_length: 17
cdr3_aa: ASSLFLAGGSSSYNEQF

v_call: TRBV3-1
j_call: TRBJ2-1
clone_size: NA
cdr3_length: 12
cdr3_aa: ASSPSRDRGEQF

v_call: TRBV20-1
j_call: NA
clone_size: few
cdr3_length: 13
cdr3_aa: SAKTPSGPYYEQY

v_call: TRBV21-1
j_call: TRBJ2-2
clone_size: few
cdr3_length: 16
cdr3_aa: ASSKALPGGRGTGELF

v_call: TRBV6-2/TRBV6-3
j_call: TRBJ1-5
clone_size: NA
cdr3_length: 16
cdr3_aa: ASRERQGKGALIQPQH

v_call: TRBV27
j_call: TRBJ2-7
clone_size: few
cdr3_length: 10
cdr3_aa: ASISEVCEQY

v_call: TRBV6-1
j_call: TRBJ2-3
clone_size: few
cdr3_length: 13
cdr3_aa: ASSVVSGDTDTQY

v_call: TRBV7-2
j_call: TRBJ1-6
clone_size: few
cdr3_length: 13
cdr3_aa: ASRPAAVNNSPLH

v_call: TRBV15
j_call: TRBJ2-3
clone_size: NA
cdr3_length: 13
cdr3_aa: ATSAGGVGTDTQY

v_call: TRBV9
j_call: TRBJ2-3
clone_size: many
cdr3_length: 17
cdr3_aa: ASSDPGTSGSTSTDTQY

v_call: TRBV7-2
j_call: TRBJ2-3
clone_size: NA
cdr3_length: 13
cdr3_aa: ASSRDGTATDTQY

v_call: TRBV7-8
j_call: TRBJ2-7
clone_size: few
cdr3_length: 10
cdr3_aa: ASGILAVEQY

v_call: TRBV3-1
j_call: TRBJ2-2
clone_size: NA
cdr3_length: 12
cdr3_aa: ASSQSDNTGELF

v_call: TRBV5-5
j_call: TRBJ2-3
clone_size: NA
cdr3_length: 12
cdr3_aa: ASSLARTRDTQY

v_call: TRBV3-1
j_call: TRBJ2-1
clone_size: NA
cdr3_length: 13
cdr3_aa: ASSQLAGGGNEQF

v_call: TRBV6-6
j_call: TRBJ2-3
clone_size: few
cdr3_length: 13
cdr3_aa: ASSGLAGGADTQY

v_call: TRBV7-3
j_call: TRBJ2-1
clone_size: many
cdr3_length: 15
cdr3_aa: ASSSDTGTTSYNEQF

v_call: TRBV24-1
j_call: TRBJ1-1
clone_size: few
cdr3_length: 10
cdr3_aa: ATSAGTTEAF

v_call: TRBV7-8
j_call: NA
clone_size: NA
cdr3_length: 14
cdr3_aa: ASSLLTATSGSGQF

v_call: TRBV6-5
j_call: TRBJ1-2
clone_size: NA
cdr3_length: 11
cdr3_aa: ASSYDRGYGYT

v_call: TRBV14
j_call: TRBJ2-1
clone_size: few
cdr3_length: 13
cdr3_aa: ASSQEGLFNNEQF

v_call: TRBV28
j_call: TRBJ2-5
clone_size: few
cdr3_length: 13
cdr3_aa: ASSLPGALGETQY